What follows are 9 T cell receptor beta chains derived from one specimen sequenced in a study of blood T cells in healthy people across ages. Then a second PCR, running roughly 7 to 11 cycles, was carried out with a sample-barcoded 5' primer and a J-beta primer mix. Via MiXCR, TCRdb re-called the 5' RACE reads, giving one row per CDR3 protein. The table has fewer than 600,000 distinct CDR3 sequences, about 26% seen once. These sequences were also reported in another study, on T cells of mothers and their children.

The sequenced material came from blood. The origin of the receptors is a boy younger than 10 in good health.

This clonotype came up a few times. The rearrangement joins TRBV7-2 to TRBJ1-2; 10 positions match TRBD1. The CDR3 extends over 15 amino acids. In germline, CDR1 is SGHTA, CDR2 FQGNSA. With 5 bases clipped from V and 2 bases from J, the junction kept 5 bases outside the gene matches. The CDR3 region is CASSGRQGANYGYTF. CDR3 DNA: TGTGCCAGCAGCGGACGACAGGGGGCGAACTATGGCTACACCTTC.

This sequence joins TRBV10-3 and TRBJ2-5; 13 nucleotides align to TRBD2. Germline CDR1 reads ENHRY; CDR2 reads SYGVKD. J gave up 0 bases and V 8 bases, and 0 bases lay outside the gene matches. The CDR3 contains 14 residues. The CDR3 is CAIGTSGDQETQYF. CDR3 coding DNA: TGTGCCATCGGGACTAGCGGGGACCAAGAGACCCAGTACTTC.

DNA for the CDR3: TGTGCCAGCAGCACCCCTAGGACAGGAGCCACAGATACGCAGTATTTT. It encodes CASSTPRTGATDTQYF. The V and J genes are TRBV9 and TRBJ2-3; 7 bases line up with TRBD1. Unmatched junction bases numbered 10, after V lost 4 bases and J lost 2 bases. Per the germline V gene, CDR1 is SGDLS and CDR2 is YYNGEE. The length of the CDR3 is 16 residues. Variable domain in full (rest from reference TRBV9 and TRBJ2-3): DSGVTQTPKHLITATGQRVTLRCSPRSGDLSVYWYQQSLDQGLQFLIQYYNGEERAKGNILERFSAQQFPDLHSELNLSSLELGDSALYFCASSTPRTGATDTQYFGPGTRLTVL.

By share, this clonotype ranks as medium-sized (0.01 to 0.1%). The chain employs TRBV3-1 and TRBJ1-5; 10 bases are shared with TRBD1. J lost 7 bases, V lost 1 base, and 4 bases had no gene match. Germline CDR1 reads LGHDT; CDR2 reads YNNKEL (reference sequence). The CDR3 loop spans 15 amino acids. As DNA, the CDR3 is TGTGCCAGCAGCCAAGGGGGACAGGGGTGGCAGCCCCAGCATTTT. Translating gives CASSQGGQGWQPQHF.

This clonotype was seen at least ten times. The chain couples TRBV10-3 to TRBJ1-4, with unresolved D. This CDR3 comprises 14 residues. The germline V and J ends were trimmed by 3 bases and 7 bases, with 12 bases remaining between them. Per the germline V gene, CDR1 is ENHRY and CDR2 is SYGVKD. CDR3 DNA: TGTGCCATCAGTGATGAGGATTGGAGTGAAAAACTGTTTTTT. It encodes CAISDEDWSEKLFF.

The chain carries TRBV10-2 and TRBJ2-3; TRBD2 matches at 9 bases. The V segment lost 11 bases and the J segment 4 bases; nucleotides outside the gene matches: 4. Germline V CDR1 and CDR2: WSHSY, SAAADI. The CDR3 is made up of 12 amino acids. The CDR3, as DNA: TGCGCCGCCGGGACTAGCCCAGATACGCAGTATTTT. Its protein is CAAGTSPDTQYF.

Concerning this clonotype itself: One end of the junction fails to match germline, which may point to a read error. The chain combines TRBV9 with TRBJ2-5; TRBD1 might be the D (7 bases). This CDR3 comprises 16 residues. Germline loops: CDR1 SGDLS, CDR2 YYNGEE. The CDR3 region has the DNA TGTACCAGCAGCGTAGAGGGGGGACAGCTACAAGAGACCCAGTACTTC. Its protein product is CTSSVEGGQLQETQYF. Filled out from reference TRBV9 and TRBJ2-5, the complete variable domain reads DSGVTQTPKHLITATGQRVTLRCSPRSGDLSVYWYQQSLDQGLQFLIQYYNGEERAKGNILERFSAQQFPDLHSELNLSSLELGDSALYFCTSSVEGGQLQETQYFGPGTRLLVL.

This clonotype has just a few counts. The rearrangement uses TRBV7-9 and TRBJ2-3; D perhaps matches TRBD2 (6 bases). Germline V lookup: CDR1 SEHNR, CDR2 FQNEAQ (reference sequence). CDR3 length: 15 residues. The V end was cut by 2 bases, the J end by 6 bases, with 15 bases between. In nucleotides, the CDR3 is TGTGCCAGCAGCTTATCGGGGGTAGCGGATGATACGCAGTATTTT. Translation gives CASSLSGVADDTQYF.

This chain's CDR3 is CASSENPGTINDYGYTF. In DNA form, the CDR3 reads TGTGCCAGCAGTGAAAATCCCGGCACGATCAACGACTATGGCTACACCTTC. The rearrangement uses TRBV6-4 and TRBJ1-2, with D unresolved. V dropped 3 bases and J dropped 3 bases, with 20 bases sitting between them. CDR3 length: 17 residues. CDR1 is MRHNA, CDR2 SNTAGT, per germline.